The subject of this entry is one TCR beta chain. Its cognate antigen is unknown. Sequenced by immunoSEQ multiplex PCR; TCRdb stores in-frame clones only, minus some. The data contain about 300,000 clones, approximately 76% of them seen just once; the ten biggest clones take up roughly 5%. This sample is part of a study of cytotoxic CD8 clonotypes in ibrutinib-treated CLL. Study conclusions and caveats: Public clonotypes, found uncommonly, either contracted or stayed stable on treatment. Patients had baseline clonality above age-matched healthy donors, and this clonality moved with circulating CD8+ T-cell counts.

Cryopreserved PBMCs supplied about 2 micrograms of genomic DNA for TCR beta libraries. The material was PBMCs, obtained at disease progression, from a patient treated with ibrutinib. This TCR derives from a human donor with chronic lymphocytic leukemia.

CDR3 DNA sequence: TGCGCCAGCAGCTTGGACGGTGACCTCAATTCACCCCTCCACTTT. Encoded protein: CASSLDGDLNSPLHF. V and J are TRBV5-1 and TRBJ1-6; no firm D call. This CDR3 contains 15 residues. Germline loops: CDR1 SGHRS, CDR2 YFSETQ. V lost 0 bases and J lost 7, with 11 bases in between. Full variable domain (rest looked up from reference TRBV5-1 and TRBJ1-6): KAGVTQTPRYLIKTRGQQVTLSCSPISGHRSVSWYQQTPGQGLQFLFEYFSETQRNKGNFPGRFSGRQFSNSRSEMNVSTLELGDSALYLCASSLDGDLNSPLHFGNGTRLTVT.